The clone carrying this T cell receptor (beta chain) was found a few times. Antigen specificity is unknown. No DNA is shown, since the ends of the CDR3 on it are uncertain; the CDR3 is the one TCRdb lists. Germline values: CDR1 MGHRA, CDR2 YSYEKL. Ends included, the CDR3 has 17 residues. The record originates from a study of early T cells in non-severe SARS-CoV-2 infection. Study-level findings and limits: Using VDJdb, the matching emphasized anti-spike CD8 responses while missing private and CD4 specificities.

TCRdb passed the 5' RACE reads through MiXCR, listing each CDR3 protein once. The sample has about 60,000 distinct CDR3 sequences, 8% to 9% seen once; the top ten hold approximately 15%. The chain joins TRBV4-1 to TRBJ1-4. The source of this sequence is an adult who was a healthcare worker with PCR-confirmed SARS-CoV-2 infection or an uninfected control (not recorded which). The sequenced material came from whole blood. CDR3 residues: CASSQVYFVSLMKNCFF.